Presented here are 8 T cell receptor beta chains from one specimen sequenced in a study of OX40 agonist ivuxolimab in advanced cancers. Generated by immunoSEQ multiplex PCR, the TCRdb table keeps only in-frame clones and is missing some. The sample records 52,000 or so clones, approximately 86% being singletons. Specimen: CD4+ or CD8+ T cells sorted from blood, collected in a trial of the OX40 agonist ivuxolimab. These receptors all come from an adult with an advanced solid tumor such as melanoma, head and neck, liver or kidney cancer.

This clone was counted between two and nine times. The J gene is TRBJ1-4, the V gene TRBV27; possible D gene TRBD1, 5 bases. CDR1 is MNHEY, CDR2 SMNVEV, per germline (reference sequence). There are 14 residues in the CDR3. The V end lost 6 bases, the J end lost 7 bases, and 15 bases lay between the germline ends. The CDR3 is CASRNQGPGEKLFF. The CDR3 DNA sequence: TGTGCCAGCAGGAATCAGGGACCTGGTGAAAAACTGTTTTTT.

This clone was seen only once. V usage is TRBV11-2 and J usage is TRBJ2-1; no reliable D call. Between the trimmed V and J ends, which lost 1 base and 7 bases, there was a span of 8 bases. Germline values: CDR1 SGHAT, CDR2 FQNNGV. The CDR3 sequence is 13 residues long. The CDR3 sequence is CASSLGVENEQFF. The CDR3 nucleotides are TGTGCCAGCAGCTTAGGGGTAGAAAATGAGCAGTTCTTC. The variable domain in full, completed from reference TRBV11-2 and TRBJ2-1, reads EAGVAQSPRYKIIEKRQSVAFWCNPISGHATLYWYQQILGQGPKLLIQFQNNGVVDDSQLPKDRFSAERLKGVDSTLKIQPAKLEDSAVYLCASSLGVENEQFFGPGTRLTVL.

The CDR3 DNA reads TGTGCCAGCAGCCTACTACAGGGGAAAGATACGCAGTATTTT. This gives the protein CASSLLQGKDTQYF. The chain recombines TRBV21-1 with TRBJ2-3; the table's TRBD1 call for D was not verified on the DNA. TRBV21-1 is marked as a pseudogene. There are 14 residues in the CDR3.

The J gene is TRBJ2-2, the V gene TRBV9; D may correspond to TRBD1 or TRBD2 (5 bases each). The germline V gene encodes CDR1 SGDLS and CDR2 YYNGEE. Trimming took off 1 base at V and 3 bases at J, with 13 bases between the two ends. There are 16 residues in the CDR3. The CDR3 loop is CASSVTRGTYTGELFF. CDR3 DNA sequence: TGTGCCAGCAGCGTAACGAGGGGTACTTACACCGGGGAGCTGTTTTTT.

The V gene is TRBV19, the J gene TRBJ2-7; TRBD2 matches 7 bases. Looked up from germline, CDR1 is LNHDA and CDR2 is SQIVND (reference sequence). The J segment lost 0 bases and the V segment lost 5 bases, leaving 10 bases of the junction unmatched. The CDR3 is 16 amino acids. CDR3 DNA sequence: TGTGCCAGTAGTCGACCCCGGCCGGGGGGCTCCTACGAGCAGTACTTC. Amino acids: CASSRPRPGGSYEQYF.

This clone was observed once. The rearrangement uses TRBV5-1 and TRBJ1-2, with TRBD1 identical over 10 bases. The CDR3 runs 14 residues. Germline V CDR1 and CDR2: SGHRS, YFSETQ. The J segment lost 6 bases and the V segment lost 3 bases, leaving 5 bases of the junction unmatched. CDR3 region: CASSSRQGAHGYTF. The CDR3, as DNA: TGCGCCAGCAGCTCAAGACAGGGGGCGCATGGCTACACCTTC. Complete variable domain (other parts from reference TRBV5-1 and TRBJ1-2): KAGVTQTPRYLIKTRGQQVTLSCSPISGHRSVSWYQQTPGQGLQFLFEYFSETQRNKGNFPGRFSGRQFSNSRSEMNVSTLELGDSALYLCASSSRQGAHGYTFGSGTRLTVV.

The chain employs TRBV29-1 and TRBJ2-5; the D is unclear. With 6 bases removed from V and 0 bases from J, the gap between germline ends came to 8 bases. The CDR3 is 12 amino acids. The germline V gene has CDR1 SQVTM and CDR2 ANQGSEA. As DNA, the CDR3 is TGCAGCGTCCGAAATTACCAAGAGACCCAGTACTTC. Protein sequence: CSVRNYQETQYF.

The rearrangement uses TRBV2 and TRBJ2-7, with D unclear. V was shortened by 1 base and J by 12 bases, with 16 bases between the two germline ends. CDR3 size: 13 residues. Germline V gives CDR1 SNHLY, CDR2 FYNNEI. This chain's CDR3 is CASSEDKSSRAYF. The CDR3 DNA reads TGTGCCAGCAGTGAAGATAAGTCTTCCCGGGCGTACTTC.